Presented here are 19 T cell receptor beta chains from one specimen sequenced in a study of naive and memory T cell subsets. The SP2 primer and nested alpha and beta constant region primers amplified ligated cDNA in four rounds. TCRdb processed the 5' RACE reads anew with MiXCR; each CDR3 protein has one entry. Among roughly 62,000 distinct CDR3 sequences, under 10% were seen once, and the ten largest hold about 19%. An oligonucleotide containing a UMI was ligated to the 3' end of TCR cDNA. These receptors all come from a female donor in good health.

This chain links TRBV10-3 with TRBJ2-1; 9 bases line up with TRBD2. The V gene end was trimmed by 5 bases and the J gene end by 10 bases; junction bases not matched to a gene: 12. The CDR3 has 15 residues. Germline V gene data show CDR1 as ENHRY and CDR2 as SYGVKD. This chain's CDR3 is CAISLLGPAGGEQFF. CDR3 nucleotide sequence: TGTGCCATCAGTCTATTGGGACCCGCGGGGGGGGAGCAGTTCTTC.

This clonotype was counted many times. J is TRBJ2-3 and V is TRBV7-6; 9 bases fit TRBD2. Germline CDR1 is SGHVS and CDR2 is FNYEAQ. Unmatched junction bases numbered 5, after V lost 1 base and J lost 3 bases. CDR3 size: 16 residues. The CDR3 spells CASSLESGRTTDTQYF. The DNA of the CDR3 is TGTGCCAGCAGCTTAGAAAGCGGGAGGACGACAGATACGCAGTATTTT.

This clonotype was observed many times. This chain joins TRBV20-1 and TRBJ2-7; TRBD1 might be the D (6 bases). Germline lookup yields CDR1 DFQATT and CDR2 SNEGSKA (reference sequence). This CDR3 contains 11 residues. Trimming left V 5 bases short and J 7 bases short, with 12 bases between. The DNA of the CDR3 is TGCAGTGCTTACAGGGCCCGGGAGCAGTACTTC. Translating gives CSAYRAREQYF.

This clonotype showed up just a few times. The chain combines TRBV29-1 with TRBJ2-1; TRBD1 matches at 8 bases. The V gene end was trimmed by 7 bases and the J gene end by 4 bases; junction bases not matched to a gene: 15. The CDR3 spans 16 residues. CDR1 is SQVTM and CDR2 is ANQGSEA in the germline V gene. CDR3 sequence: CSAAAQGAHVYNEQFF. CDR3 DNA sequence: TGCAGCGCAGCCGCCCAGGGGGCCCACGTATACAATGAGCAGTTCTTC.

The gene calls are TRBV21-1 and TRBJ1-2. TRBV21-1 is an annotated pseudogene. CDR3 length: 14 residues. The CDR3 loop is CASSKEREVDGYTF. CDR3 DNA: TGTGCCAGCAGCAAGGAGAGGGAGGTGGATGGCTACACCTTC.

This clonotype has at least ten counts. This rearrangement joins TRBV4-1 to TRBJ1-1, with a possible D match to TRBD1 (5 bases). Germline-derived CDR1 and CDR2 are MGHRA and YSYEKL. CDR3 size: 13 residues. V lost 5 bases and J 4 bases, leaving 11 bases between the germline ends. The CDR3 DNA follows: TGCGCCAGCAGCGTCACAGGAGGCACTGAAGCTTTCTTT. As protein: CASSVTGGTEAFF.

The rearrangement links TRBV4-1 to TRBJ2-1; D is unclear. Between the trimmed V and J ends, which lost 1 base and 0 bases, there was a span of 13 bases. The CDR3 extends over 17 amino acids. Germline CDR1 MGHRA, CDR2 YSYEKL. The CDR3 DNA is TGCGCCAGCAGCCAAGGGGCGACACATTCCTCCTACAATGAGCAGTTCTTC. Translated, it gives CASSQGATHSSYNEQFF.

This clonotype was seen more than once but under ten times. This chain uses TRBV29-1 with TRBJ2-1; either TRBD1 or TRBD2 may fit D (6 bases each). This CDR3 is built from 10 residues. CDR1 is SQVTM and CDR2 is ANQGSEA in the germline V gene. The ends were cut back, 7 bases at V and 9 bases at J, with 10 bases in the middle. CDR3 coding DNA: TGCAGCGGTGGGGGGCCTGAGCAGTTCTTC. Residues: CSGGGPEQFF.

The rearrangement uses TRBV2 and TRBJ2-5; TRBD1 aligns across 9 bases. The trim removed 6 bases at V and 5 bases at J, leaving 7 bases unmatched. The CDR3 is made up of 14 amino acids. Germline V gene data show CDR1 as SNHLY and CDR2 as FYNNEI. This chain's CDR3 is CASSYRGRGETQYF. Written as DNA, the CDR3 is TGTGCCAGCAGCTACAGGGGGCGCGGGGAGACCCAGTACTTC.

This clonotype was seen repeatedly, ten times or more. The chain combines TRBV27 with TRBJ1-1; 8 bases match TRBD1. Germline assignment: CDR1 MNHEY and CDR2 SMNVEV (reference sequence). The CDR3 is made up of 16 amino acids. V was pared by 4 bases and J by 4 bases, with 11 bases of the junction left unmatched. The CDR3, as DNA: TGTGCCAGCAGTTCCCCGACAGGGGTATCGGGCACTGAAGCTTTCTTT. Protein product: CASSSPTGVSGTEAFF.

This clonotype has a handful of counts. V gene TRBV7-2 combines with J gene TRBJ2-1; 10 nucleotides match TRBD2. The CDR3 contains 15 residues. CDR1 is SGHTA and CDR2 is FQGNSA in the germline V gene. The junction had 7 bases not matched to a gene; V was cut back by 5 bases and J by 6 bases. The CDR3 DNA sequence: TGTGCCAGCAGCCCCGCCGGGACTAGCGCCAATGAGCAGTTCTTC. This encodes CASSPAGTSANEQFF.

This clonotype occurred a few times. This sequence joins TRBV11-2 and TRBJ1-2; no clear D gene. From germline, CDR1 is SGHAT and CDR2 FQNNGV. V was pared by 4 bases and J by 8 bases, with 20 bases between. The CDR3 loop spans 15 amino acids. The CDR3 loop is CASSYSRDTPYGYTF. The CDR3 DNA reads TGTGCCAGCAGCTATTCAAGAGACACGCCTTACGGCTACACCTTC.

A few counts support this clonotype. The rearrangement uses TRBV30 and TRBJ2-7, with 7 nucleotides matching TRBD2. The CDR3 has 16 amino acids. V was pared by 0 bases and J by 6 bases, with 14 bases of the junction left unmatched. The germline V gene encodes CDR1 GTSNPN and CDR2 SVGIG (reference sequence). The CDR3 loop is CAWSVRGSSPLREQYF. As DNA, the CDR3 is TGTGCCTGGAGTGTACGCGGGAGCTCCCCACTCCGCGAGCAGTACTTC. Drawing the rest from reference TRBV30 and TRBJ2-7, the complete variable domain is SQTIHQWPATLVQPVGSPLSLECTVEGTSNPNLYWYRQAAGRGLQLLFYSVGIGQISSEVPQNLSASRPQDRQFILSSKKLLLSDSGFYLCAWSVRGSSPLREQYFGPGTRLTVT.

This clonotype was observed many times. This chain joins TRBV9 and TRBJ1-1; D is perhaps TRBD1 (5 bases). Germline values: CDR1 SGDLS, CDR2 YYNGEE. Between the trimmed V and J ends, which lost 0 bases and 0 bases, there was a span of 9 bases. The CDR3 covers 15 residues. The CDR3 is CASSVEAGLNTEAFF. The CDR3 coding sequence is TGTGCCAGCAGCGTAGAGGCAGGGTTGAACACTGAAGCTTTCTTT.

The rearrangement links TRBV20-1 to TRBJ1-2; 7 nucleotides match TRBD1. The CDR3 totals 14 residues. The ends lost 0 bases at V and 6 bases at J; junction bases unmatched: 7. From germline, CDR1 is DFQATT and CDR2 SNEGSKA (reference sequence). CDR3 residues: CSARDFGTADGYTF. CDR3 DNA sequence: TGCAGTGCTAGAGATTTCGGGACAGCGGATGGCTACACCTTC.

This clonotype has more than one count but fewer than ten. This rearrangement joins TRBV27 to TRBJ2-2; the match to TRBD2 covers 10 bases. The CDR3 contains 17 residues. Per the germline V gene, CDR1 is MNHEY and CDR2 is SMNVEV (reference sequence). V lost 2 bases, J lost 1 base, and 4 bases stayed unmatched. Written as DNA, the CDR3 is TGTGCCAGCAGTTTAACAGCGGGAGGGAGGAACACCGGGGAGCTGTTTTTT. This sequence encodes CASSLTAGGRNTGELFF.

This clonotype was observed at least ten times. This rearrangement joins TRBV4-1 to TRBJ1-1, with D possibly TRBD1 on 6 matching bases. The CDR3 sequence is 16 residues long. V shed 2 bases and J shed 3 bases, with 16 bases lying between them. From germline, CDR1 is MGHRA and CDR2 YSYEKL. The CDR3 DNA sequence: TGCGCCAGCAGCCAACCATCCGGGACACGGTACACTGAAGCTTTCTTT. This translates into CASSQPSGTRYTEAFF.

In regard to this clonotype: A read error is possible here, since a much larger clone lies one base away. The CDR3 nucleotides are TGTGTCAGCAGCTTAACCGGGGGGTCTAATGAAAAACTGTTTTTT. Translation gives CVSSLTGGSNEKLFF. The rearrangement uses TRBV7-3 and TRBJ1-4; D is perhaps TRBD1 (5 bases). Germline V lookup: CDR1 SGHTA, CDR2 FQGTGA. The length of the CDR3 is 15 residues.

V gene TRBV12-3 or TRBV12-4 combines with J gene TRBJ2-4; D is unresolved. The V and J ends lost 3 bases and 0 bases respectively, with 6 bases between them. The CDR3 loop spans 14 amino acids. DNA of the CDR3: TGTGCCAGCAGTTTGCTCGCAGCCAAAAACATTCAGTACTTC. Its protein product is CASSLLAAKNIQYF.